The TCR beta chain under discussion was sequenced for a study of Tregs in tolerant kidney transplant recipients. About the study: Recipients received nonmyeloablative bone marrow transplants from related graft donors, with transient mixed chimerism. Broader study findings: Activated donor B cell expansion appeared to reveal the most relevant donor-specific TCRbeta repertoire. Tolerant patients' donor-specific Tregs expanded beyond overall Tregs, suggesting antigen-driven growth.

Unstimulated Tregs (CD4+CD25+CD127-) and CD4+CD25- non-Tregs were sorted from PBMCs. In regard to this clone: What it recognizes is unknown.

The CDR3 is 17 residues long. CDR1 is SGHAT and CDR2 is FQNNGV in the germline V gene. V was pared by 6 bases and J by 1 base, with 13 bases of the junction left unmatched. The method was immunoSEQ multiplex PCR; TCRdb's version includes in-frame clones alone and lacks a portion of them. The sample consists of 90,000 to 120,000 clones, around 91% of them appearing once. V gene TRBV11-2 combines with J gene TRBJ2-7; TRBD2 agrees at 9 bases. The clonotype originates from a human donor who received a combined kidney and bone marrow transplant. The specimen was CD4+ T cells from blood, collected before the transplant. The CDR3 DNA reads as TGTGCCAGCAGACCAGGGAGAGGCGGGGGGGCTTCCTACGAGCAGTACTTC. Encoded protein: CASRPGRGGGASYEQYF.